Following are 28 T cell receptor beta chains from one sample sequenced in a study of cytomegalovirus exposure and HLA in healthy donors. Use of 60 Vbeta and 13 Jbeta primers characterized the PCR. TCRdb keeps only in-frame clones here, not all; method: immunoSEQ multiplex PCR. The table lists approximately 140,000 clones, over 70% of them singletons. The sample was PBMCs. All receptors derive from a man between 35 and 55 years old in good health and CMV-seropositive.

This clone is termed medium-sized. The V and J genes are TRBV6-5 and TRBJ1-2; 8 nucleotides match TRBD1. The CDR3 is 13 amino acids. With 6 bases clipped from V and 13 bases from J, the junction kept 13 bases outside the gene matches. In germline, CDR1 is MNHEY, CDR2 SVGAGI. The CDR3 DNA reads TGTGCCAGCAGAGCTCAGGGGGCCGTCGGGAGCACCTTC. This sequence encodes CASRAQGAVGSTF.

V gene TRBV7-2 combines with J gene TRBJ2-7; no reliable D call. The CDR3 consists of 16 residues. Germline V gives CDR1 SGHTA, CDR2 FQGNSA. The V end was cut by 5 bases, the J end by 0 bases, with 17 bases between. The CDR3 region is CASSLRAPLSSYEQYF. DNA for the CDR3: TGTGCCAGCAGCCTTAGAGCGCCACTTAGCTCCTACGAGCAGTACTTC.

The V gene is TRBV28, the J gene TRBJ2-5, with 7 bases identical to TRBD1. The CDR3 runs to 14 residues. Trimming removed 8 bases from V and 4 bases from J; junction bases left unmatched: 10. Germline V gene data show CDR1 as MDHEN and CDR2 as SYDVKM. The CDR3 reads CASEQTGWAETQYF. CDR3 bases: TGTGCCAGCGAACAGACAGGGTGGGCAGAGACCCAGTACTTC.

The CDR3 is CATSRVVGVGSTEAFF. The CDR3 DNA reads TGTGCCACCAGCAGAGTAGTTGGGGTAGGGAGCACTGAAGCTTTCTTT. The chain employs TRBV15 and TRBJ1-1; D not resolved. Germline values: CDR1 LNHNV, CDR2 YYDKDF (reference sequence). Trimming removed 1 base at V and 4 bases at J, with 16 bases between. This CDR3 contains 16 residues. Complete variable domain (other parts from reference TRBV15 and TRBJ1-1): DAMVIQNPRYQVTQFGKPVTLSCSQTLNHNVMYWYQQKSSQAPKLLFHYYDKDFNNEADTPDNFQSRRPNTSFCFLDIRSPGLGDTAMYLCATSRVVGVGSTEAFFGQGTRLTVV.

The chain couples TRBV7-8 to TRBJ1-2; 9 positions match TRBD1. Germline V gene lookup returns CDR1 SGHVS and CDR2 FQNEAQ. The CDR3 runs 14 residues. The V and J ends lost 0 bases and 7 bases, in that order; junction bases with no gene match: 3. The CDR3 region has the DNA TGTGCCAGCAGCTTAGCTGGGACAGGGCGTGGCTACACCTTC. This codes for CASSLAGTGRGYTF.

The V call is TRBV2, the J call TRBJ1-1; D is undetermined. V shed 4 bases and J shed 5 bases, with 20 bases lying between them. Germline assignment: CDR1 SNHLY and CDR2 FYNNEI. There are 16 residues in the CDR3. CDR3 nucleotide sequence: TGTGCCAGCAGTGGCGACCTGGGCGGAGGAACAACTGAAGCTTTCTTT. Translation gives CASSGDLGGGTTEAFF.

The V gene is TRBV6-5, the J gene TRBJ1-3; 8 bases line up with TRBD1. V was pared by 5 bases and J by 0 bases, with 3 bases of the junction left unmatched. Germline CDR1 is MNHEY and CDR2 is SVGAGI. The length of the CDR3 is 15 residues. CDR3 protein: CASSGDRSSGNTIYF. The DNA of the CDR3 is TGTGCCAGCAGTGGGGACAGGAGCTCTGGAAACACCATATATTTT.

This clone was detected a few times. The CDR3 nucleotides are TGTGCCAGCAGCTTAGGGGACAGTTACTATGGCTACACCTTC. Amino acids: CASSLGDSYYGYTF. This rearrangement joins TRBV7-9 to TRBJ1-2; 7 nucleotides match TRBD1. Germline V CDR1 and CDR2: SEHNR, FQNEAQ (reference sequence). The CDR3 spans 14 residues. Trimming removed 1 base from V and 3 bases from J; junction bases left unmatched: 2. The variable domain in full, completed from reference TRBV7-9 and TRBJ1-2, reads DTGVSQNPRHKITKRGQNVTFRCDPISEHNRLYWYRQTLGQGPEFLTYFQNEAQLEKSRLLSDRFSAERPKGSFSTLEIQRTEQGDSAMYLCASSLGDSYYGYTFGSGTRLTVV.

The gene calls are TRBV7-2 and TRBJ2-3; 9 nucleotides match TRBD1. This CDR3 has 15 residues. Looked up from germline, CDR1 is SGHTA and CDR2 is FQGNSA. V shed 5 bases, J shed 2 bases, and the junction held 5 bases outside the gene matches. The CDR3: CASSPTGGLTDTQYF. The CDR3 coding sequence is TGTGCCAGCAGCCCTACAGGGGGCCTCACAGATACGCAGTATTTT.

The chain joins TRBV25-1 to TRBJ2-7, with 8 bases aligning to TRBD2. The CDR3 loop spans 13 amino acids. V trimming: 6 bases; J trimming: 2 bases; junction bases outside the gene matches: 3. Germline lookup yields CDR1 MGHDK and CDR2 SYGVNS. The CDR3 nucleotides are TGTGCCAGCAGAGGTAGCGGGACCTACGAGCAGTACTTC. This translates into CASRGSGTYEQYF.

J is TRBJ1-2 and V is TRBV9; tentative D call: TRBD1 (5 bases). The germline V gene encodes CDR1 SGDLS and CDR2 YYNGEE. V dropped 0 bases and J dropped 7 bases, with 10 bases sitting between them. The CDR3 length is 13 residues. The CDR3 DNA reads as TGTGCCAGCAGCGTAGCTTGGGGGGGTGGCTACACCTTC. It specifies CASSVAWGGGYTF.

This clone was counted once. This chain links TRBV7-9 with TRBJ2-5; TRBD2 agrees at 8 bases. CDR3 size: 19 residues. Germline V gene sequence: CDR1 SEHNR, CDR2 FQNEAQ (reference sequence). V trimming: 4 bases; J trimming: 1 base; junction bases outside the gene matches: 17. The CDR3, as DNA: TGTGCCAGCAGCTCCTTAGGCTGGGGACTAGGGTCGAGCCAAGAGACCCAGTACTTC. It codes for CASSSLGWGLGSSQETQYF.

On this clone itself: Mismatch with germline at one junction end may stem from a read error. The V and J genes are TRBV9 and TRBJ1-2; no definite D call. Germline V CDR1 and CDR2: SGDLS, YYNGEE. The CDR3 length is 15 residues. The CDR3 reads CAGSPLLGGNYGYTF. For the CDR3, the DNA is TGTGCCGGCAGCCCCCTTTTGGGAGGGAACTATGGCTACACCTTC.

The chain employs TRBV29-1 and TRBJ1-2, with D uncertain. V shed 0 bases and J shed 5 bases, with 25 bases lying between them. The germline gives CDR1 SQVTM, CDR2 ANQGSEA. The CDR3 is 18 residues long. The CDR3 spells CSVEDYGGKSPKLYGYTF. For the CDR3, the DNA is TGCAGCGTTGAAGATTATGGCGGCAAAAGCCCGAAGTTGTATGGCTACACCTTC.

This clone was seen only a few times. V is TRBV29-1 and J is TRBJ2-7, with no clear D. Per germline, CDR1 SQVTM and CDR2 ANQGSEA. V was shortened by 6 bases and J by 2 bases, with 20 bases between the two germline ends. The CDR3 totals 15 residues. CDR3 residues: CSVRVILPRAYEQYF. CDR3 sequence (DNA): TGCAGCGTCCGCGTCATTCTCCCTCGAGCCTACGAGCAGTACTTC.

V is TRBV10-3 and J is TRBJ2-1, with 9 bases that match TRBD2. Germline-derived CDR1 and CDR2 are ENHRY and SYGVKD. The CDR3 length is 16 residues. V dropped 8 bases and J dropped 6; count of bases not matched to a gene: 14. Here the CDR3 reads CAIGGASGTPLNEQFF. In DNA, the CDR3 is TGTGCCATCGGTGGGGCTAGCGGGACCCCACTCAATGAGCAGTTCTTC.

CDR3 coding DNA: TGTGCCAGCAGTGAAGCGCAGGTCCCACTCTCCTACGAGCAGTACTTC. This translates into CASSEAQVPLSYEQYF. The chain joins TRBV6-1 to TRBJ2-7, with D uncertain. V lost 0 bases and J 0 bases, leaving 12 bases between the germline ends. There are 16 residues in the CDR3. Germline CDR1 MNHNS, CDR2 SASEGT.

The V gene is TRBV10-3, the J gene TRBJ2-7, with 8 positions matching TRBD1. Germline CDR1 and CDR2: ENHRY and SYGVKD. The V and J ends lost 5 bases and 6 bases, in that order; junction bases with no gene match: 3. CDR3 size: 12 residues. The CDR3 region is CAISTTGGEQYF. CDR3 DNA: TGTGCCATCAGTACCACAGGGGGCGAGCAGTACTTC.

The chain couples TRBV19 to TRBJ1-1; a weak D match, TRBD1 (6 bases). CDR1 LNHDA and CDR2 SQIVND come from the germline V gene (reference sequence). With 5 bases removed from V and 7 bases from J, the gap between germline ends came to 17 bases. This CDR3 comprises 14 residues. The CDR3 reads CASSYRWDTDEAFF. DNA of the CDR3: TGTGCCAGTAGTTATAGGTGGGACACCGATGAAGCTTTCTTT.

This sequence joins TRBV6-6 and TRBJ1-5; 8 positions match TRBD1. CDR1 is MNHNY and CDR2 is SVGAGI in the germline V gene (reference sequence). CDR3 size: 15 residues. With 6 bases clipped from V and 2 bases from J, the junction kept 6 bases outside the gene matches. The CDR3 nucleotides are TGTGCCAGCAGATCAACAGGGGGACGCAATCAGCCCCAGCATTTT. Its protein product is CASRSTGGRNQPQHF.

This chain joins TRBV27 and TRBJ2-7; the D gene is possibly TRBD1 (5 bases). CDR1 is MNHEY and CDR2 is SMNVEV in the germline V gene (reference sequence). Trimming pared 3 bases from V and 3 bases from J, leaving 9 bases between. The CDR3 totals 13 residues. CDR3 region: CASSFSTGYEQYF. The CDR3 bases are TGTGCCAGCAGTTTTTCCACAGGCTACGAGCAGTACTTC.

The V gene is TRBV14, the J gene TRBJ2-3; 7 bases agree with TRBD1. Germline CDR1 reads SGHDN; CDR2 reads FVKESK. This CDR3 is 16 amino acids long. V was pared by 0 bases and J by 8 bases, with 11 bases of the junction left unmatched. CDR3 DNA: TGTGCCAGCAGCCAAGAAGGGACAGTGGGATTGGGTACGCAGTATTTT. Its protein is CASSQEGTVGLGTQYF. Variable domain in full (rest from reference TRBV14 and TRBJ2-3): EAGVTQFPSHSVIEKGQTVTLRCDPISGHDNLYWYRRVMGKEIKFLLHFVKESKQDESGMPNNRFLAERTGGTYSTLKVQPAELEDSGVYFCASSQEGTVGLGTQYFGPGTRLTVL.

This sequence joins TRBV10-2 and TRBJ2-1; the D is unclear. The germline V gene has CDR1 WSHSY and CDR2 SAAADI. The V end lost 5 bases, the J end lost 2 bases, and 7 bases lay between the germline ends. The CDR3 totals 13 residues. CDR3 DNA: TGCGCCAGCAGTATTGGCACCTACAATGAGCAGTTCTTC. This encodes CASSIGTYNEQFF.

The CDR3 reads CASSPGLAGEGGELFF. The CDR3 DNA reads TGTGCCAGCAGCCCCGGACTAGCGGGGGAAGGCGGGGAGCTGTTTTTT. The rearrangement joins TRBV7-9 to TRBJ2-2; TRBD2 matches at 13 bases. Unmatched junction bases numbered 7, after V lost 5 bases and J lost 7 bases. Germline assignment: CDR1 SEHNR and CDR2 FQNEAQ (reference sequence). The CDR3 covers 16 residues.

V and J are TRBV7-2 and TRBJ1-3; no clear D gene. The CDR3 covers 17 residues. Germline V gene sequence: CDR1 SGHTA, CDR2 FQGNSA. V shed 2 bases and J shed 0 bases, with 14 bases lying between them. In DNA form, the CDR3 reads TGTGCCAGCAGCTTACACACACGAGGCCTCTCTGGAAACACCATATATTTT. Protein: CASSLHTRGLSGNTIYF.

The chain is built from TRBV6-5 and TRBJ2-7; 9 bases agree with TRBD1. V trimming: 8 bases; J trimming: 12 bases; junction bases outside the gene matches: 20. Germline CDR1 MNHEY, CDR2 SVGAGI. This CDR3 is 15 amino acids long. The CDR3: CASGTDGTGSYPLYF. Here the CDR3 DNA reads TGTGCCAGCGGAACCGACGGGACAGGGTCATATCCACTGTACTTC.

In this sample, this clone turned up a few times. V and J are TRBV7-9 and TRBJ2-7, with 14 bases aligning to TRBD2. The V gene end was trimmed by 4 bases and the J gene end by 7 bases; junction bases not matched to a gene: 15. The CDR3 length is 18 residues. Germline CDR1 is SEHNR and CDR2 is FQNEAQ (reference sequence). The CDR3 is CASSSGTSGGPDSREQYF. The CDR3 bases are TGTGCCAGCAGCTCAGGGACTAGCGGGGGCCCCGATTCAAGGGAGCAGTACTTC. Combining the CDR3 with reference TRBV7-9 and TRBJ2-7 gives the whole variable domain DTGVSQNPRHKITKRGQNVTFRCDPISEHNRLYWYRQTLGQGPEFLTYFQNEAQLEKSRLLSDRFSAERPKGSFSTLEIQRTEQGDSAMYLCASSSGTSGGPDSREQYFGPGTRLTVT.

This clone was observed a few times. The chain is built from TRBV6-5 and TRBJ1-5; D is perhaps TRBD1 (6 bases). CDR1 is MNHEY, CDR2 SVGAGI, per germline. V was shortened by 8 bases and J by 9 bases, with 14 bases between the two germline ends. This CDR3 region has 12 residues. CDR3 sequence: CASSRGRTPQHF. The CDR3 nucleotides are TGTGCCAGCTCCAGGGGAAGGACGCCCCAGCATTTT.